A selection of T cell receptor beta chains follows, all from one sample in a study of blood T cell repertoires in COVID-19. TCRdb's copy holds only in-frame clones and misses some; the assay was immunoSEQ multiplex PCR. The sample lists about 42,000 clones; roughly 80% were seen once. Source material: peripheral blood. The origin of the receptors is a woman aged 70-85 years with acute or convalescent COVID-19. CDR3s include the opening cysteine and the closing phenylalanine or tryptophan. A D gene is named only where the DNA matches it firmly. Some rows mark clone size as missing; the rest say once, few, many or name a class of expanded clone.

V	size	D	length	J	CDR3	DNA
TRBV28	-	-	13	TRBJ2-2	CASSPGQPGELFF	TGTGCCAGCAGTCCAGGACAACCCGGGGAGCTGTTTTTT
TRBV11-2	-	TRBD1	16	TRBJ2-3	CASSPRVGQGIDTQYF	TGTGCCAGCAGCCCTCGAGTGGGACAGGGGATAGATACGCAGTATTTT
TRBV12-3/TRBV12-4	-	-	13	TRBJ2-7	CASSSWPPYEQYF	TGTGCCAGCAGTTCTTGGCCCCCCTACGAGCAGTACTTC
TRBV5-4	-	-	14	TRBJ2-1	CASSSKTGLNEQFF	TGTGCCAGCAGCTCGAAAACAGGCCTCAATGAGCAGTTCTTC
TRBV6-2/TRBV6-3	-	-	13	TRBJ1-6	CASSGQYSSPLHF	TGTGCCAGCAGTGGACAGTACAGTTCACCCCTCCACTTT
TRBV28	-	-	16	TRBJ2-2	CASSTPGTSLTGELFF	TGTGCCAGCAGCACACCTGGGACATCGTTAACCGGGGAGCTGTTTTTT
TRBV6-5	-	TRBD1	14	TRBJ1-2	CASRGQGSHYGYTF	TGTGCCAGCAGGGGACAGGGTTCCCACTATGGCTACACCTTC
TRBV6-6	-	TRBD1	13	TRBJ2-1	CASGPGGYNEQFF	TGTGCCAGCGGGCCAGGGGGTTACAATGAGCAGTTCTTC
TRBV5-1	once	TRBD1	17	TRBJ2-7	CASSLNPGTGVKYEQYF	TGCGCCAGCAGCTTGAATCCCGGGACAGGGGTAAAGTACGAGCAGTACTTC
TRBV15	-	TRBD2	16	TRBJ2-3	CATSARSGRASDTQYF	TGTGCCACCAGCGCGAGGAGCGGGAGGGCCTCAGATACGCAGTATTTT
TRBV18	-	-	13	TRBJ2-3	CASSSQGSDTQYF	TGTGCCAGCTCATCCCAGGGGTCAGATACGCAGTATTTT
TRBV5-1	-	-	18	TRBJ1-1	CASSLDGRWQSENTEAFF	TGCGCCAGCAGCTTGGATGGGAGGTGGCAGAGCGAGAACACTGAAGCTTTCTTT
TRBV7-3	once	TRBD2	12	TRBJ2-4	CASSIGRDIQYF	TGTGCCAGCAGTATAGGGAGGGACATTCAGTACTTC
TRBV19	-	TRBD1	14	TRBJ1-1	CASSNQGARAEAFF	TGTGCCAGTAGTAATCAGGGGGCGAGGGCTGAAGCTTTCTTT
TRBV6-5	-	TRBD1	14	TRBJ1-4	CASRRTGANEKLFF	TGTGCCAGCAGGAGGACAGGGGCTAATGAAAAACTGTTTTTT
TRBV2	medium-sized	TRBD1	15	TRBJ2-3	CASRKPGQGQDTQYF	TGTGCCAGCAGAAAGCCGGGACAGGGACAAGATACGCAGTATTTT
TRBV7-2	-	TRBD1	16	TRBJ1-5	CASSIQGLYSNQPQHF	TGTGCCAGCAGCATACAGGGGCTATATAGCAATCAGCCCCAGCATTTT
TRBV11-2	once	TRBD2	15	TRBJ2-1	CASSATSATYNEQFF	TGTGCCAGCAGCGCGACTAGCGCCACCTACAATGAGCAGTTCTTC
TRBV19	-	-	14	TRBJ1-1	CASTPRGANTEAFF	TGTGCCAGTACCCCCCGGGGGGCGAACACTGAAGCTTTCTTT
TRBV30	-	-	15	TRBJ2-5	CAWGFRGGSGETQYF	TGTGCCTGGGGTTTTCGAGGAGGGAGTGGGGAGACCCAGTACTTC
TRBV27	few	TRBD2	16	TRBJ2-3	CASSLSLRGYTDTQYF	TGTGCCAGCAGTTTATCCCTGCGGGGGTACACAGATACGCAGTATTTT
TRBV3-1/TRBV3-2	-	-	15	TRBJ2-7	CASSQGLGGRREQYF	TGTGCCAGCAGCCAAGGTTTAGGGGGACGGCGAGAGCAGTACTTC
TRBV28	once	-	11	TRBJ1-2	CASSSPPSYTF	TGTGCCAGCAGTTCTCCCCCTTCTTACACCTTC
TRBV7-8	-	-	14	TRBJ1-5	CASSRGQYNQPQHF	TGTGCCAGCAGCAGAGGACAGTACAATCAGCCCCAGCATTTT
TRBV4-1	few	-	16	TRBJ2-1	CASSPRGQERAYEQFF	TGCGCCAGCAGCCCCCGCGGGCAGGAGAGGGCATATGAGCAGTTCTTC